These 14 T cell receptor beta chains originate from one sample sequenced in a study of radiotherapy plus CTLA-4 blockade in lung cancer. The table came from immunoSEQ multiplex PCR; TCRdb's copy has only in-frame clones and leaves some out. The sample has approximately 98,000 clones; 82% are singletons. Sequenced here: peripheral blood, sampled from a patient treated with radiotherapy plus ipilimumab. The receptors were gathered from a human donor with non-small cell lung cancer who had a partial response to radiotherapy plus ipilimumab.

V and J are TRBV19 and TRBJ2-5; TRBD2 aligns across 7 bases. The CDR3 runs 14 residues. In germline, CDR1 is LNHDA, CDR2 SQIVND (reference sequence). Losses at the gene ends were 6 bases for V and 6 bases for J; bases not matched to a gene: 10. CDR3 sequence (DNA): TGTGCCAGTAGGAGAGGACTAGATGGGAAGACCCAGTACTTC. It yields the protein CASRRGLDGKTQYF.

This chain joins TRBV2 and TRBJ1-1; 7 bases map to TRBD1. Germline lookup yields CDR1 SNHLY and CDR2 FYNNEI. After removal of 6 bases from V and 4 bases from J, the junction contained 8 bases not matched to a gene. CDR3 length: 14 amino acids. This CDR3 is CASSQTGMGTEAFF. The CDR3 bases are TGTGCCAGCAGCCAGACAGGGATGGGCACTGAAGCTTTCTTT.

In its sample, this clone was seen once. This chain links TRBV7-3 with TRBJ2-3; weak D call: TRBD1 (6 bases). This CDR3 region has 14 residues. The V end lost 1 base, the J end lost 4 bases, and 9 bases lay between the germline ends. Germline-derived CDR1 and CDR2 are SGHTA and FQGTGA. The DNA for the CDR3 is TGTGCCAGCAGCTTAAGGCCAGGGGCAGATACGCAGTATTTT. Its protein is CASSLRPGADTQYF.

This sequence joins TRBV12-5 and TRBJ2-7; 7 nucleotides match TRBD2. V trimming: 2 bases; J trimming: 5 bases; junction bases outside the gene matches: 15. The length of the CDR3 is 17 residues. Looked up from germline, CDR1 is LGHNT and CDR2 is FRNRAP. The CDR3 here is CASGLPHGCGGSDEQYF. CDR3 DNA sequence: TGTGCTAGTGGTTTGCCACACGGATGCGGCGGGAGCGACGAGCAGTACTTC.

The CDR3 DNA sequence: TGTGCCAGCAGCTTAGGGGAGGTCTACGAGCAGTACTTC. This gives the protein CASSLGEVYEQYF. The chain carries TRBV11-2 and TRBJ2-7, with a possible D match to TRBD2 (6 bases). The CDR3 extends over 13 amino acids. The germline V gene encodes CDR1 SGHAT and CDR2 FQNNGV. The V end was cut by 1 base, the J end by 3 bases, with 7 bases between. Together with reference TRBV11-2 and TRBJ2-7, the CDR3 gives the full variable domain: EAGVAQSPRYKIIEKRQSVAFWCNPISGHATLYWYQQILGQGPKLLIQFQNNGVVDDSQLPKDRFSAERLKGVDSTLKIQPAKLEDSAVYLCASSLGEVYEQYFGPGTRLTVT.

This chain links TRBV27 with TRBJ2-7, with a tentative D call TRBD2 (6 bases). V was pared by 3 bases and J by 4 bases, with 13 bases between. From germline, CDR1 is MNHEY and CDR2 SMNVEV (reference sequence). The CDR3 consists of 14 residues. The CDR3 bases are TGTGCCAGCAGTTTTTGGAGGGGAAATTACGAGCAGTACTTC. It is translated as CASSFWRGNYEQYF.

The genes are TRBV28 and TRBJ1-5, with D perhaps TRBD1 (6 bases). CDR3 length: 15 residues. Germline V CDR1 and CDR2: MDHEN, SYDVKM. Trimming took 4 bases from V and 2 from J, leaving 12 bases between them. The CDR3 region has the DNA TGTGCCAGCAGTTCCACCTCAGGGGGCAATCAGCCCCAGCATTTT. Its protein is CASSSTSGGNQPQHF.

The chain uses TRBV19 and TRBJ2-2, with D perhaps TRBD2 (6 bases). Germline V lookup: CDR1 LNHDA, CDR2 SQIVND (reference sequence). The CDR3 length is 16 residues. The germline V and J ends were trimmed by 5 bases and 7 bases, with 20 bases remaining between them. The CDR3 loop reads CASSDPLAREGGELFF. Here the CDR3 DNA reads TGTGCCAGTAGTGACCCACTAGCCCGAGAGGGCGGGGAGCTGTTTTTT.

This clone was detected only once. The chain couples TRBV9 to TRBJ2-3; TRBD2 aligns across 9 bases. The V segment lost 4 bases and the J segment 3 bases; nucleotides outside the gene matches: 9. CDR1 is SGDLS and CDR2 is YYNGEE in the germline V gene. CDR3 size: 16 residues. CDR3 amino acids: CASSPRIAGVTDTQYF. CDR3 DNA sequence: TGTGCCAGCAGCCCCCGGATAGCGGGAGTAACAGATACGCAGTATTTT.

The chain carries TRBV27 and TRBJ2-2, with 13 positions matching TRBD2. Germline V gene data show CDR1 as MNHEY and CDR2 as SMNVEV (reference sequence). The CDR3 is 16 residues long. Germline trimming cut 5 bases from V and 9 bases from J; bases unmatched to any gene: 9. The chain's CDR3 is CASSPYGLAGDRELFF. CDR3 DNA: TGTGCCAGCAGTCCTTACGGACTAGCGGGAGATCGGGAGCTGTTTTTT.

V and J are TRBV5-1 and TRBJ2-5; TRBD2 matches at 11 bases. The CDR3 length is 16 residues. Germline-derived CDR1 and CDR2 are SGHRS and YFSETQ. V gave up 1 base and J gave up 4 bases; unmatched junction bases: 6. The CDR3 here is CASSLTLAGGIETQYF. Here the CDR3 DNA reads TGCGCCAGCAGCTTGACCTTAGCGGGAGGGATAGAGACCCAGTACTTC.

This chain joins TRBV5-1 and TRBJ1-4, with a possible D match to TRBD1 (6 bases). There are 14 residues in the CDR3. V was shortened by 5 bases and J by 2 bases, with 10 bases between the two germline ends. The germline V gene encodes CDR1 SGHRS and CDR2 YFSETQ. CDR3 DNA: TGCGCCAGCAGTCCACAGGGCACTAATGAAAAACTGTTTTTT. Amino acids: CASSPQGTNEKLFF.

The V gene is TRBV10-1, the J gene TRBJ1-1; D gene uncertain. CDR1 and CDR2 from the germline V gene are WNHNN and SYGVQD (reference sequence). This CDR3 contains 15 residues. V was trimmed by 4 bases and J by 6 bases, leaving 18 bases between them. This CDR3 is CASSGGRGTSAEAFF. The CDR3 DNA reads as TGCGCCAGCAGTGGTGGCCGCGGAACGAGCGCTGAAGCTTTCTTT.

The chain joins TRBV6-6 to TRBJ1-4; unclear D gene. Between the trimmed V and J ends, which lost 6 bases and 7 bases, there was a span of 6 bases. CDR3 length: 11 amino acids. Germline V lookup: CDR1 MNHNY, CDR2 SVGAGI (reference sequence). The CDR3 DNA reads as TGTGCCAGCAGCCGGAGTGAAAAACTGTTTTTT. Protein sequence: CASSRSEKLFF.